The 5 T cell receptor beta chains below were found in one sample sequenced in a study of cytomegalovirus exposure and HLA in healthy donors. The PCR had 60 Vbeta and 13 Jbeta primers. Only in-frame clones appear in the TCRdb table, and some are missing; sequencing was by immunoSEQ multiplex PCR. The sample shows 100,000 to 150,000 clones, approximately 80% of them seen only once. The sample taken for sequencing was PBMCs. The receptors derive from a male donor in good health and CMV-seropositive.

This clone was observed a handful of times. The rearrangement links TRBV25-1 to TRBJ1-2; 7 positions agree with TRBD1. V lost 6 bases to trimming and J lost 8 bases; unmatched junction nucleotides: 9. CDR3 length equals 13 residues. Per germline, CDR1 MGHDK and CDR2 SYGVNS. DNA of the CDR3: TGTGCCAGCAGCTGGGACAGCCTTCGAGGCTACACCTTC. Protein product: CASSWDSLRGYTF.

This sequence joins TRBV7-9 and TRBJ1-1; possibly TRBD1 for D (6 bases). The CDR3 sequence is 15 residues long. Per the germline V gene, CDR1 is SEHNR and CDR2 is FQNEAQ (reference sequence). The ends were cut back, 1 base at V and 4 bases at J, with 13 bases in the middle. The CDR3 here is CASSLGTGLGTEAFF. CDR3 nucleotides: TGTGCCAGCAGCTTAGGAACAGGGCTGGGCACTGAAGCTTTCTTT.

The chain is built from TRBV14 and TRBJ2-4; TRBD1 aligns across 8 bases. The CDR3 loop spans 16 amino acids. Trimming at V came to 4 bases and at J to 6 bases, leaving 11 bases not matched to a gene. Germline V lookup: CDR1 SGHDN, CDR2 FVKESK. CDR3 loop: CASSPVARTGLNIQYF. The CDR3 DNA follows: TGTGCCAGCAGCCCCGTGGCGAGGACAGGGTTAAACATTCAGTACTTC.

The chain carries TRBV12-5 and TRBJ2-5, with TRBD1 matching over 7 bases. The V segment lost 6 bases and the J segment 5 bases; nucleotides outside the gene matches: 6. The length of the CDR3 is 13 residues. Germline V lookup: CDR1 LGHNT, CDR2 FRNRAP. CDR3 residues: CASGTGTGETQYF. As DNA, the CDR3 is TGTGCTAGTGGGACAGGGACGGGGGAGACCCAGTACTTC.

V gene TRBV7-6 combines with J gene TRBJ2-5; a weak D match, TRBD1 (6 bases). This CDR3 region has 15 residues. V was trimmed by 1 base and J by 2 bases, leaving 11 bases between them. CDR1 and CDR2 (germline): SGHVS, FNYEAQ. The CDR3 nucleotides read TGTGCCAGCAGCTTAGGGGGGCTAGATCAAGAGACCCAGTACTTC. This sequence encodes CASSLGGLDQETQYF.